This T cell receptor beta chain emerged from a study of blood T cell repertoires in COVID-19. Trimming took 3 bases from V and 8 from J, leaving 20 bases between them. Germline assignment: CDR1 MNHEY and CDR2 SMNVEV (reference sequence). This CDR3 comprises 16 residues. Here immunoSEQ multiplex PCR was the method, and the copy in TCRdb shows in-frame clones only, minus some. The table lists some 460,000 clones, nearly 90% of them singletons. The sequence was obtained from a woman between 18 and 29 years old with acute COVID-19. The chain recombines TRBV27 with TRBJ2-1, with D perhaps matching TRBD1 (6 bases). The sequenced sample consisted of PBMCs or T cells enriched from blood (not recorded which). The chain's CDR3 is CASSFIGTQDIDEQFF. The CDR3 coding sequence is TGTGCCAGCAGTTTTATCGGGACACAAGATATAGATGAGCAGTTCTTC.